The next 2 T cell receptor beta chains were all read from a single sample in a study of CD8 T cells in Susac syndrome. Random hexamers primed reverse transcription of about 0.45 to 1 ug RNA. TCRdb processed the immunoSEQ multiplex PCR reads anew with MiXCR; each CDR3 protein has one entry. The sample gives about 150,000 distinct CDR3 sequences, about 95% of which show up once; over 0.095% is in the top ten. The sample taken for sequencing was CD4+ T cells from PBMCs. The receptors shown here come from a human donor with multiple sclerosis.

The CDR3 DNA reads TGCAGCGTTGACTCTGTGTCAGGGACTAACACTGAAGCTTTCTTT. Its protein is CSVDSVSGTNTEAFF. The chain links TRBV29-1 to TRBJ1-1, with D possibly TRBD1 on 5 matching bases. The CDR3 covers 15 residues. Trimming left V 3 bases short and J 2 bases short, with 16 bases between. CDR1 and CDR2 from the germline V gene are SQVTM and ANQGSEA.

This clonotype was picked up one time. The chain has TRBV2 and TRBJ2-7; possibly TRBD1 for D (5 bases). Germline V gives CDR1 SNHLY, CDR2 FYNNEI. The CDR3 spans 11 residues. Between the trimmed V and J ends, which lost 6 bases and 13 bases, there was a span of 16 bases. CDR3 nucleotide sequence: TGTGCCAGCAGGGGGCCCGGAAGGGGCTACTTC. This sequence encodes CASRGPGRGYF.